Below, 31 T cell receptor beta chains from the same sample are listed, as sequenced in a study of blood T cell repertoires in COVID-19. Measured with immunoSEQ multiplex PCR; TCRdb has only the in-frame clones, and not every one. This sample has around 140,000 clones, with over 75% found just once. Sequencing was carried out using peripheral blood. The receptor set was obtained from a man aged 60 to 69 with active or convalescent COVID-19.

The chain links TRBV4-1 to TRBJ2-1; the D gene is possibly TRBD2 (5 bases). The CDR3 contains 16 residues. Trimming removed 4 bases at V and 3 bases at J, with 16 bases between. The germline CDR1 and CDR2 sequences are MGHRA and YSYEKL. As DNA, the CDR3 is TGCGCCAGCAGCCCCCCCGTAGCGTCGAACTACAATGAGCAGTTCTTC. Its protein product is CASSPPVASNYNEQFF.

The V call is TRBV19, the J call TRBJ1-1; 7 nucleotides align to TRBD1. Per germline, CDR1 LNHDA and CDR2 SQIVND (reference sequence). J lost 2 bases, V lost 5 bases, and 14 bases had no gene match. This CDR3 is 17 amino acids long. CDR3: CASSPANLGQLNTEAFF. The DNA for the CDR3 is TGTGCCAGTAGTCCGGCAAATTTGGGACAGCTAAACACTGAAGCTTTCTTT.

The gene calls are TRBV12-3 or TRBV12-4 and TRBJ1-6, with 9 bases aligning to TRBD1. Germline trimming cut 8 bases from V and 8 bases from J; bases unmatched to any gene: 4. CDR3 length equals 13 residues. The CDR3 DNA follows: TGTGCCAGCGGACAGGGGTGGTATTCACCCCTCCACTTT. Protein product: CASGQGWYSPLHF.

CDR3 sequence (DNA): TGTGCCAGCAGCTCCACCGGGACTAGCGGGAGCGCCTACAATGAGCAGTTCTTC. Its protein is CASSSTGTSGSAYNEQFF. This chain links TRBV7-9 with TRBJ2-1, with TRBD2 matching 14 bases. The germline V gene encodes CDR1 SEHNR and CDR2 FQNEAQ (reference sequence). The CDR3 loop spans 18 amino acids. With V trimmed by 4 bases and J by 2 bases, 7 bases remained unmatched.

The gene calls are TRBV2 and TRBJ1-4; the match to TRBD1 covers 7 bases. The CDR3 length is 16 residues. With V trimmed by 3 bases and J by 1 base, 5 bases remained unmatched. Germline V lookup: CDR1 SNHLY, CDR2 FYNNEI. CDR3 amino acids: CASSEGQMRTNEKLFF. The CDR3 DNA reads as TGTGCCAGCAGTGAGGGACAGATGAGAACTAATGAAAAACTGTTTTTT.

The V gene is TRBV5-6, the J gene TRBJ2-4; a possible D gene is TRBD1 (6 bases). Trimming stripped 6 bases from V and 0 bases from J, with 10 bases between. This CDR3 has 14 residues. Per germline, CDR1 SGHDT and CDR2 YYEEEE. This CDR3 reads CASTQGLAKNIQYF. CDR3 sequence (DNA): TGTGCCAGCACACAGGGATTAGCCAAAAACATTCAGTACTTC.

The V gene is TRBV18, the J gene TRBJ2-3; 13 bases are shared with TRBD2. Germline trimming cut 5 bases from V and 4 bases from J; bases unmatched to any gene: 6. CDR1 is KGHSH, CDR2 LQKENI, per germline. The CDR3 extends over 16 amino acids. The DNA of the CDR3 is TGTGCCAGCTCAGCACAGGGACTAGCGGGGCCAGATACGCAGTATTTT. The encoded protein is CASSAQGLAGPDTQYF.

The chain uses TRBV6-4 and TRBJ2-1, with 12 nucleotides matching TRBD2. CDR1 MRHNA and CDR2 SNTAGT come from the germline V gene. CDR3 length equals 15 residues. The junction had 6 bases not matched to a gene; V was cut back by 5 bases and J by 7 bases. The CDR3 loop is CASSPSSGRGNEQFF. The CDR3 DNA reads as TGTGCCAGCAGTCCCTCTAGCGGGAGGGGGAATGAGCAGTTCTTC.

The rearrangement joins TRBV19 to TRBJ2-1; D may be TRBD2 (6 bases). This CDR3 is 13 amino acids long. Germline values: CDR1 LNHDA, CDR2 SQIVND (reference sequence). Trimming shortened V by 6 bases and J by 3 bases, and 9 bases separated the two germline ends. The CDR3: CASRIGGYNEQFF. CDR3 coding DNA: TGTGCCAGTAGAATCGGGGGCTACAATGAGCAGTTCTTC.

CDR3: CASSSTAVATNEKLFF. CDR3 DNA sequence: TGTGCCAGCTCATCCACGGCGGTTGCAACTAATGAAAAACTGTTTTTT. The chain uses TRBV18 and TRBJ1-4, with D unresolved. Trimming shortened V by 5 bases and J by 0 bases, and 13 bases separated the two germline ends. Looked up from germline, CDR1 is KGHSH and CDR2 is LQKENI. The CDR3 runs 16 residues.

The chain joins TRBV5-1 to TRBJ2-3, with TRBD1 as a possible D gene (6 bases). The length of the CDR3 is 14 residues. The V end was cut by 4 bases, the J end by 3 bases, with 12 bases between. Germline lookup yields CDR1 SGHRS and CDR2 YFSETQ. In DNA, the CDR3 is TGCGCCAGCAGCCTGGGAGACAGGACAGATACGCAGTATTTT. Translated, it gives CASSLGDRTDTQYF.

V gene TRBV9 combines with J gene TRBJ2-5; 9 nucleotides match TRBD2. In germline, CDR1 is SGDLS, CDR2 YYNGEE. The ends lost 0 bases at V and 5 bases at J; junction bases unmatched: 2. The CDR3 runs to 14 residues. In DNA, the CDR3 is TGTGCCAGCAGCGTAGGAGCGGGAGGTGAGACCCAGTACTTC. Its translation is CASSVGAGGETQYF.

The sample holds a few counts of this clone. V usage is TRBV7-8 and J usage is TRBJ1-6; D gene ambiguous. The CDR3 is 17 amino acids. V shed 2 bases and J shed 6 bases, with 17 bases lying between them. Germline assignment: CDR1 SGHVS and CDR2 FQNEAQ. CDR3 coding DNA: TGTGCCAGCAGCTTAAGAACCTCGGGTCAGTTTAATTCACCCCTCCACTTT. The encoded protein is CASSLRTSGQFNSPLHF.

This clone was counted many times. The chain links TRBV3-1 (or the pseudogene TRBV3-2) to TRBJ1-4; D perhaps matches TRBD1 (6 bases). The germline gives CDR1 LGHDT, CDR2 YNNKEL (reference sequence). Trimming took off 4 bases at V and 4 bases at J, with 10 bases between the two ends. There are 14 residues in the CDR3. CDR3 sequence (DNA): TGTGCCAGCAGCCGAGGGGGTTTTAATGAAAAACTGTTTTTT. It codes for CASSRGGFNEKLFF.

This rearrangement joins TRBV5-6 to TRBJ2-3; 8 bases map to TRBD2. Trimming took 4 bases from V and 0 from J; bases not matched to a gene: 4. CDR1 is SGHDT, CDR2 YYEEEE, per germline. The CDR3 has 15 residues. CDR3 bases: TGTGCCAGCAGCCGGGAGGGGCCGAGCACAGATACGCAGTATTTT. Amino acids: CASSREGPSTDTQYF.

The CDR3 reads CASSSGLAGDGAYEQYF. The CDR3 bases are TGTGCCAGCAGCTCGGGACTAGCGGGAGACGGTGCCTACGAGCAGTACTTC. This sequence joins TRBV28 and TRBJ2-7, with TRBD2 matching 14 bases. CDR1 MDHEN and CDR2 SYDVKM come from the germline V gene. The J segment lost 2 bases and the V segment lost 6 bases, leaving 9 bases of the junction unmatched. This CDR3 has 17 residues.

The chain links TRBV29-1 to TRBJ1-3, with TRBD1 matching 9 bases. Germline lookup yields CDR1 SQVTM and CDR2 ANQGSEA. The CDR3 runs 14 residues. Losses at the gene ends were 7 bases for V and 3 bases for J; bases not matched to a gene: 7. CDR3 residues: CSARTGGGGNTIYF. Here the CDR3 DNA reads TGCAGCGCCAGAACAGGGGGCGGTGGAAACACCATATATTTT.

This rearrangement joins TRBV15 to TRBJ2-7, with 7 bases identical to TRBD1. V lost 0 bases to trimming and J lost 0 bases; unmatched junction nucleotides: 11. The CDR3 sequence is 18 residues long. Germline V gene lookup returns CDR1 LNHNV and CDR2 YYDKDF (reference sequence). The CDR3 DNA sequence: TGTGCCACCAGCAGAGATACCGACCGGGACAGAAGCTCCTACGAGCAGTACTTC. It codes for CATSRDTDRDRSSYEQYF.

The rearrangement joins TRBV24-1 to TRBJ2-5; 10 bases are shared with TRBD1. V gave up 4 bases and J gave up 3 bases; unmatched junction bases: 4. This CDR3 contains 15 residues. CDR1 and CDR2 from the germline V gene are KGHDR and SFDVKD. CDR3 DNA: TGTGCCACCAGTGAGGCCGGGACAGGGGAAGAGACCCAGTACTTC. It encodes CATSEAGTGEETQYF.

V usage is TRBV6-5 and J usage is TRBJ1-6; D possibly corresponds to TRBD1 (6 bases). V lost 2 bases and J lost 10, with 18 bases in between. The length of the CDR3 is 16 residues. Germline V lookup: CDR1 MNHEY, CDR2 SVGAGI. This CDR3 is CASSYGGQGLRSPLHF. The DNA of the CDR3 is TGTGCCAGCAGTTACGGGGGCCAGGGGCTAAGGTCACCCCTCCACTTT.

The chain has TRBV6-5 and TRBJ2-5, with 7 bases that match TRBD1. Germline CDR1 MNHEY, CDR2 SVGAGI. The CDR3 runs to 14 residues. Germline trimming cut 7 bases from V and 5 bases from J; bases unmatched to any gene: 10. The CDR3 nucleotides are TGTGCCAGCATCCCGGACAGGAATAGGGAGACCCAGTACTTC. This translates into CASIPDRNRETQYF.

This clone was counted a single time. The chain joins TRBV20-1 to TRBJ1-5; TRBD1 might be the D (5 bases). Per germline, CDR1 DFQATT and CDR2 SNEGSKA (reference sequence). V was cut by 3 bases and J by 3 bases, with 9 bases left in between. The CDR3 is 13 residues long. CDR3 amino acids: CSASQGTNQPQHF. The CDR3 nucleotides are TGCAGTGCTAGTCAGGGTACCAATCAGCCCCAGCATTTT.

The chain employs TRBV30 and TRBJ1-5; 8 bases agree with TRBD1. Germline V gene lookup returns CDR1 GTSNPN and CDR2 SVGIG (reference sequence). The CDR3 is made up of 16 amino acids. Losses at the gene ends were 0 bases for V and 3 bases for J; bases not matched to a gene: 7. In DNA, the CDR3 is TGTGCCTGGAGTGTTTCTCGGACAGGGCACAATCAGCCCCAGCATTTT. Protein: CAWSVSRTGHNQPQHF.

V gene TRBV11-2 combines with J gene TRBJ2-5, with a weak D call TRBD2 (6 bases). From germline, CDR1 is SGHAT and CDR2 FQNNGV. CDR3 length equals 14 residues. V shed 3 bases and J shed 5 bases, with 13 bases lying between them. CDR3 sequence (DNA): TGTGCCAGCAGCTTTGGCGGGAAGAGGGAGACCCAGTACTTC. Protein: CASSFGGKRETQYF.

The rearrangement uses TRBV3-1 (or the pseudogene TRBV3-2) and TRBJ2-1; TRBD2 aligns across 7 bases. V lost 3 bases to trimming and J lost 0 bases; unmatched junction nucleotides: 8. Germline CDR1 LGHDT, CDR2 YNNKEL (reference sequence). CDR3 length: 17 residues. The chain's CDR3 is CASSHGLVQNSYNEQFF. The CDR3 coding sequence is TGTGCCAGCAGCCACGGACTAGTCCAAAACTCCTACAATGAGCAGTTCTTC.

The rearrangement uses TRBV20-1 and TRBJ2-7; TRBD2 might be the D (6 bases). V dropped 6 bases and J dropped 2 bases, with 8 bases sitting between them. The CDR3 sequence is 11 residues long. Looked up from germline, CDR1 is DFQATT and CDR2 is SNEGSKA (reference sequence). The CDR3 spells CSAGLTYEQYF. The CDR3, as DNA: TGCAGTGCCGGACTAACCTACGAGCAGTACTTC.

The V and J genes are TRBV24-1 and TRBJ1-1, with D perhaps matching TRBD1 (6 bases). Germline-derived CDR1 and CDR2 are KGHDR and SFDVKD. The germline V and J ends were trimmed by 0 bases and 7 bases, with 14 bases remaining between them. CDR3 length: 15 amino acids. This chain's CDR3 is CATSDLARGASEAFF. The CDR3 bases are TGTGCCACCAGTGATTTGGCCAGGGGTGCTAGTGAAGCTTTCTTT.

The chain employs TRBV28 and TRBJ2-7; possible D gene TRBD2, 6 bases. This CDR3 region has 15 residues. CDR1 and CDR2 from the germline V gene are MDHEN and SYDVKM. Trimming left V 2 bases short and J 1 base short, with 12 bases between. CDR3 in DNA: TGTGCCAGCAGTTTAAGTTCGCGGGAATCCTACGAGCAGTACTTC. Its protein is CASSLSSRESYEQYF. Full variable domain (missing parts from reference TRBV28 and TRBJ2-7): DVKVTQSSRYLVKRTGEKVFLECVQDMDHENMFWYRQDPGLGLRLIYFSYDVKMKEKGDIPEGYSVSREKKERFSLILESASTNQTSMYLCASSLSSRESYEQYFGPGTRLTVT.

This clone showed up just once. The chain employs TRBV27 and TRBJ1-2; D is perhaps TRBD1 (5 bases). The CDR3 spans 14 residues. V was shortened by 0 bases and J by 7 bases, with 12 bases between the two germline ends. Germline CDR1 reads MNHEY; CDR2 reads SMNVEV (reference sequence). CDR3: CASSLSSGLGGYTF. CDR3 coding DNA: TGTGCCAGCAGTTTATCCTCAGGGTTAGGTGGCTACACCTTC.

This chain joins TRBV28 and TRBJ2-1, with D tentatively TRBD1 (7 bases). In germline, CDR1 is MDHEN, CDR2 SYDVKM. V lost 5 bases and J lost 7, with 15 bases in between. There are 14 residues in the CDR3. As DNA, the CDR3 is TGTGCCAGCAGTCCGGCAGGGGGGAGTAATGAGCAGTTCTTC. Translation: CASSPAGGSNEQFF. The variable domain in full, completed from reference TRBV28 and TRBJ2-1, reads DVKVTQSSRYLVKRTGEKVFLECVQDMDHENMFWYRQDPGLGLRLIYFSYDVKMKEKGDIPEGYSVSREKKERFSLILESASTNQTSMYLCASSPAGGSNEQFFGPGTRLTVL.

V is TRBV14 and J is TRBJ2-3; D gene ambiguous. The CDR3 is 13 residues long. From germline, CDR1 is SGHDN and CDR2 FVKESK. The V end lost 0 bases, the J end lost 4 bases, and 5 bases lay between the germline ends. The CDR3 loop reads CASSQDQADTQYF. The CDR3 DNA reads TGTGCCAGCAGCCAAGACCAGGCAGATACGCAGTATTTT.